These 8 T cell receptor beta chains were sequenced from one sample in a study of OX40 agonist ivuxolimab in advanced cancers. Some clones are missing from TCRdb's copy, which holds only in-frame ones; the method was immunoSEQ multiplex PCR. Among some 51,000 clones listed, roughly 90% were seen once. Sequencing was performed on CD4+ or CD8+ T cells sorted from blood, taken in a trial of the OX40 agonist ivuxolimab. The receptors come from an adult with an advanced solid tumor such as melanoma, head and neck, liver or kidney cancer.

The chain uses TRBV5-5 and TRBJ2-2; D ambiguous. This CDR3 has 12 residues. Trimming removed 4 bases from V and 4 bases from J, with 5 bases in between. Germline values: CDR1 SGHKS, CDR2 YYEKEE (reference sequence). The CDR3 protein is CASSAPTGELFF. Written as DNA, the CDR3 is TGTGCCAGCAGCGCCCCCACCGGGGAGCTGTTTTTT.

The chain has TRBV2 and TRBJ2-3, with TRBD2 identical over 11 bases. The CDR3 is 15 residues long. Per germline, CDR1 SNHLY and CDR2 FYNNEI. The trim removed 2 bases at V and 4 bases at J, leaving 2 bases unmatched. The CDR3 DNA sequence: TGTGCCAGCAGTGAACTAGCGGGGGGCTCAGATACGCAGTATTTT. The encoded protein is CASSELAGGSDTQYF.

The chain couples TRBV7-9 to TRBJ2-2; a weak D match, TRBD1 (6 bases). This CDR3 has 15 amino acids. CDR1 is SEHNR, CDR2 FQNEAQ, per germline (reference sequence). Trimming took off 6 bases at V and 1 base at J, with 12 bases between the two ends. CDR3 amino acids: CASRSGVLNTGELFF. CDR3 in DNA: TGTGCCAGCAGGTCAGGGGTTTTGAACACCGGGGAGCTGTTTTTT.

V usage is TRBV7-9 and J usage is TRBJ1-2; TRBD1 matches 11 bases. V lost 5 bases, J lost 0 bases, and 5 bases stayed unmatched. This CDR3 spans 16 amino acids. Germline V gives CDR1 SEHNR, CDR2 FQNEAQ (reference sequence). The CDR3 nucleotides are TGTGCCAGCAGCACGGGACAGGGGGAAGCTAACTATGGCTACACCTTC. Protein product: CASSTGQGEANYGYTF.

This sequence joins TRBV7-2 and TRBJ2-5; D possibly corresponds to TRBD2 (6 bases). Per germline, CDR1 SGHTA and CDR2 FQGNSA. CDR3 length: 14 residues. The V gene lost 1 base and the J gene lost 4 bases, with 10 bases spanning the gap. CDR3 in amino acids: CASSLGRGGETQYF. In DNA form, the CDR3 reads TGTGCCAGCAGCTTAGGGAGGGGAGGAGAGACCCAGTACTTC.

CDR3 sequence (DNA): TGTGCCAGCAGTGAGATCAGCGGCAATGAGCAGTTCTTC. Its translation is CASSEISGNEQFF. The rearrangement links TRBV2 to TRBJ2-1; perhaps TRBD2 as D (5 bases). Germline lookup yields CDR1 SNHLY and CDR2 FYNNEI. The V and J ends lost 3 bases and 6 bases respectively, with 9 bases between them. The CDR3 consists of 13 residues.

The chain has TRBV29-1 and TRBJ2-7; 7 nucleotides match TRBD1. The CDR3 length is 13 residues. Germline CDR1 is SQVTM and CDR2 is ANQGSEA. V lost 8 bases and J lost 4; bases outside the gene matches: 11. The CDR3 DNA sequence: TGCAGCCCTTCGACAGGGAAACATTACGAGCAGTACTTC. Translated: CSPSTGKHYEQYF.

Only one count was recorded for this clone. The chain's CDR3 is CASSPSGAGLETQYF. The CDR3 DNA follows: TGTGCCAGCAGCCCTAGCGGGGCGGGCTTAGAGACCCAGTACTTC. The chain couples TRBV9 to TRBJ2-5; 9 nucleotides match TRBD2. The CDR3 totals 15 residues. After removal of 4 bases from V and 4 bases from J, the junction contained 8 bases not matched to a gene. Germline V gene lookup returns CDR1 SGDLS and CDR2 YYNGEE.